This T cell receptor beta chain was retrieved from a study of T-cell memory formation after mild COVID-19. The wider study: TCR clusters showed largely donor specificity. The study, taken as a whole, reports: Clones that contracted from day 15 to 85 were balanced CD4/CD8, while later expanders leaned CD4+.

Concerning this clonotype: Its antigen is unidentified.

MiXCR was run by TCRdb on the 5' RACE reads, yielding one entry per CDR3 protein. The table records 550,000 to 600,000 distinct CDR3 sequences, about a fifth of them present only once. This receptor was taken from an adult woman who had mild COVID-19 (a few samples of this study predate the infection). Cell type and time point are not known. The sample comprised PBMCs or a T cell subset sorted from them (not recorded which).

DNA for the CDR3: TGCAGCGTTAGGCGGAGCGGATACTACGAGCAGTACTTC. Protein product: CSVRRSGYYEQYF. The chain joins TRBV29-1 to TRBJ2-7, with TRBD2 as a possible D gene (5 bases). From germline, CDR1 is SQVTM and CDR2 ANQGSEA. With 5 bases removed from V and 3 bases from J, the gap between germline ends came to 14 bases. The CDR3 extends over 13 amino acids.